This T cell receptor beta chain came from a study of regulatory T cells. Germline values: CDR1 LNHNV, CDR2 YYDKDF (reference sequence). This CDR3 spans 18 amino acids. The V end lost 5 bases, the J end lost 0 bases, and 23 bases lay between the germline ends. In regard to this clone: Antigen: not known.

Overall study findings and caveats: Patient repertoires had restricted TRB V-J pairs and skewed V and J usage, most in Tregs. Shannon entropy was nonsignificantly lower in patient CD8+ T cells than control CD8+ cells.

The primer mix had 52 TRBV and 13 TRBJ primers. This table comes from immunoSEQ multiplex PCR, and its TCRdb copy is limited to in-frame clones, with some not included. The sample records around 15,000 clones, roughly 90% being singletons. Every patient with CD3G deficiency had evidence of autoimmunity. Input material: CD8+ T cells sorted from blood. The source of this sequence is a person under 30 with CD3G deficiency. The chain couples TRBV15 to TRBJ2-7, with D possibly TRBD1 on 5 matching bases. The CDR3 coding sequence is TGTGCCACCAGCCGAACAACCGGGCAGGGCGTCCTCTCCTACGAGCAGTACTTC. Protein: CATSRTTGQGVLSYEQYF.